These 7 T cell receptor beta chains were sequenced from one sample in a study of cytomegalovirus exposure and HLA in healthy donors. 60 Vbeta and 13 Jbeta primers were used in PCR. Assay used: immunoSEQ multiplex PCR; TCRdb lists only in-frame clones, some missing. The sample includes about 140,000 clones, roughly 73% of them seen just once. Specimen: PBMCs. Receptors originate from a woman aged 35 to 49 in good health and CMV-seronegative.

The genes are TRBV18 and TRBJ1-3, with D maybe TRBD1 (5 bases). This CDR3 contains 18 residues. The V gene lost 1 base and the J gene lost 3 bases, with 19 bases spanning the gap. Germline CDR1 and CDR2: KGHSH and LQKENI. The CDR3 spells CASSPQQAATLIGNTIYF. In DNA form, the CDR3 reads TGTGCCAGCTCACCACAACAGGCCGCAACATTAATTGGAAACACCATATATTTT. Full variable domain (outside the CDR3, taken from reference TRBV18 and TRBJ1-3): NAGVMQNPRHLVRRRGQEARLRCSPMKGHSHVYWYRQLPEEGLKFMVYLQKENIIDESGMPKERFSAEFPKEGPSILRIQQVVRGDSAAYFCASSPQQAATLIGNTIYFGEGSWLTVV.

The chain couples TRBV9 to TRBJ2-2; possible D gene TRBD1, 6 bases. The germline V gene has CDR1 SGDLS and CDR2 YYNGEE. The CDR3 runs 16 residues. V dropped 6 bases and J dropped 4 bases, with 19 bases sitting between them. CDR3 DNA sequence: TGTGCCAGCACCCTATCAGGGGCGCTTGGCACCGGGGAGCTGTTTTTT. This codes for CASTLSGALGTGELFF.

This rearrangement joins TRBV4-1 to TRBJ2-3, with 9 nucleotides matching TRBD2. V lost 0 bases and J lost 1; bases outside the gene matches: 8. Germline loops: CDR1 MGHRA, CDR2 YSYEKL. This CDR3 has 18 residues. This CDR3 reads CASSQDPRAGGRTDTQYF. The CDR3 bases are TGCGCCAGCAGCCAAGATCCCAGGGCGGGGGGGCGCACAGATACGCAGTATTTT.

About this clone itself: A read error may produce the germline difference seen at one junction end. For the CDR3, the DNA is TGTTCCAGCAGCTTATCAGGCACGGATTATGGCTACACCTTC. It yields the protein CSSSLSGTDYGYTF. V and J are TRBV7-9 and TRBJ1-2; D unclear. CDR3 length: 14 residues. Looked up from germline, CDR1 is SEHNR and CDR2 is FQNEAQ (reference sequence).

The chain recombines TRBV19 with TRBJ1-6, with unresolved D. The CDR3 runs to 13 residues. V lost 2 bases to trimming and J lost 10 bases, with 9 bases between them. Germline assignment: CDR1 LNHDA and CDR2 SQIVND (reference sequence). The CDR3 protein is CASSITPRSPLHF. The CDR3 DNA reads TGTGCCAGTAGTATAACTCCGCGGTCACCCCTCCACTTT.

The chain joins TRBV5-1 to TRBJ2-3; 7 nucleotides line up with TRBD1. The CDR3 has 15 amino acids. After removal of 4 bases from V and 0 bases from J, the junction contained 5 bases not matched to a gene. Germline CDR1 is SGHRS and CDR2 is YFSETQ. As DNA, the CDR3 is TGCGCCAGCAGCCCGACGGGACAGAGCACAGATACGCAGTATTTT. Translation gives CASSPTGQSTDTQYF. Filled out from reference TRBV5-1 and TRBJ2-3, the complete variable domain reads KAGVTQTPRYLIKTRGQQVTLSCSPISGHRSVSWYQQTPGQGLQFLFEYFSETQRNKGNFPGRFSGRQFSNSRSEMNVSTLELGDSALYLCASSPTGQSTDTQYFGPGTRLTVL.

The V and J genes are TRBV4-3 and TRBJ2-1, with D hard to call. This CDR3 is built from 13 residues. Per germline, CDR1 LGHNA and CDR2 YSLEER. V dropped 2 bases and J dropped 1 base, with 3 bases sitting between them. The CDR3 region is CASSQISYNEQFF. The CDR3 coding sequence is TGCGCCAGCAGCCAAATATCCTACAATGAGCAGTTCTTC.